The source of this T cell receptor (beta chain) is a study of shared clonotypes between healthy human individuals. The germline CDR1 and CDR2 sequences are DFQATT and SNEGSKA (reference sequence). This CDR3 comprises 11 residues. V gave up 0 bases and J gave up 4 bases, with 3 bases separating them. Using immunoSEQ multiplex PCR, the repertoire was profiled, and TCRdb retains in-frame clones only, with some absent. In the table there are roughly 1.5 million clones, 95% to 99% of which are singletons. The sample consisted of naive CD4+ T cells sorted from blood. The subset here: CD45RA+ positively selected. The chain combines TRBV20-1 with TRBJ2-5, with D unresolved. This TCR derives from a man in his thirties or forties in good health. In nucleotides, the CDR3 is TGCAGTGCTAGAGATATAGAGACCCAGTACTTC. It translates to CSARDIETQYF.